The rows below give T cell receptor beta chains drawn from one sample of a study of OX40 agonist ivuxolimab in advanced cancers. Using immunoSEQ multiplex PCR, the repertoire was profiled, and TCRdb retains in-frame clones only, with some absent. This table has about 47,000 clones, approximately 80% appearing once. This specimen was CD4+ or CD8+ T cells sorted from blood, taken in a trial of the OX40 agonist ivuxolimab. The receptors were gathered from an adult with an advanced solid tumor such as melanoma, head and neck, liver or kidney cancer. Both conserved end residues are part of each CDR3. The order of the fields is clone size, D gene, V gene, J gene, CDR3 protein, CDR3 DNA. The D gene is left open where the match is weak. Some rows have no size entry. The others give once, few or many, or a class for an expanded clone.

abundance: -
d_gene: -
v_gene: TRBV9
j_gene: TRBJ1-4
CDR3aa: CASSPPGGGTQRTSEKLFF
CDR3nt: TGTGCCAGCAGCCCACCGGGGGGGGGAACCCAACGGACTAGTGAAAAACTGTTTTTT

abundance: few
d_gene: -
v_gene: TRBV30
j_gene: TRBJ2-2
CDR3aa: CAWSYKGADTGELFF
CDR3nt: TGTGCCTGGAGTTATAAAGGGGCGGACACCGGGGAGCTGTTTTTT

abundance: -
d_gene: -
v_gene: TRBV4-1
j_gene: TRBJ1-1
CDR3aa: CASSQAGAMNTEAFF
CDR3nt: TGCGCCAGCAGCCAAGCTGGGGCCATGAACACTGAAGCTTTCTTT

abundance: -
d_gene: TRBD1
v_gene: TRBV6-1
j_gene: TRBJ2-7
CDR3aa: CGTGQRNYEQYF
CDR3nt: TGTGGGACGGGACAGCGAAACTACGAGCAGTACTTC

abundance: -
d_gene: TRBD1
v_gene: TRBV29-1
j_gene: TRBJ2-6
CDR3aa: CSVLRDRGSSGANVLTF
CDR3nt: TGCAGCGTCCTCCGGGACAGGGGTTCCTCTGGGGCCAACGTCCTGACTTTC

abundance: once
d_gene: -
v_gene: TRBV27
j_gene: TRBJ1-2
CDR3aa: CASSLGTGYGYTF
CDR3nt: TGTGCCAGCAGCTTAGGGACTGGCTATGGCTACACCTTC

abundance: -
d_gene: -
v_gene: TRBV7-9
j_gene: TRBJ1-5
CDR3aa: CASSLWVGGHRNQPQHF
CDR3nt: TGTGCCAGCAGCTTATGGGTCGGGGGGCACCGCAATCAGCCCCAGCATTTT

abundance: -
d_gene: TRBD2
v_gene: TRBV5-4
j_gene: TRBJ2-1
CDR3aa: CASRGTSGMSNEQFF
CDR3nt: TGTGCCAGCCGTGGGACTAGCGGGATGAGCAATGAGCAGTTCTTC

abundance: -
d_gene: TRBD1
v_gene: TRBV5-4
j_gene: TRBJ2-7
CDR3aa: CASSLVGQGSMYEQYF
CDR3nt: TGTGCCAGCAGCTTGGTGGGACAGGGTAGTATGTACGAGCAGTACTTC

abundance: -
d_gene: TRBD1
v_gene: TRBV11-3
j_gene: TRBJ2-5
CDR3aa: CASSIGQGLETQYF
CDR3nt: TGTGCCAGCAGCATCGGACAGGGCTTAGAGACCCAGTACTTC

abundance: -
d_gene: -
v_gene: TRBV28
j_gene: TRBJ2-5
CDR3aa: CATARGGEETQYF
CDR3nt: TGTGCCACCGCAAGGGGGGGGGAAGAGACCCAGTACTTC

abundance: -
d_gene: -
v_gene: TRBV7-9
j_gene: TRBJ2-7
CDR3aa: CASSLGGSRAREQYF
CDR3nt: TGTGCCAGCAGCTTAGGAGGAAGCCGTGCCCGCGAGCAGTACTTC

abundance: -
d_gene: -
v_gene: TRBV28
j_gene: TRBJ1-3
CDR3aa: CASSLTGTYGNTIYF
CDR3nt: TGTGCCAGCAGTTTGACCGGGACTTATGGAAACACCATATATTTT

abundance: -
d_gene: -
v_gene: TRBV7-9
j_gene: TRBJ2-7
CDR3aa: CASSLVPGPYEQYF
CDR3nt: TGTGCCAGCAGCTTAGTCCCAGGGCCGTACGAGCAGTACTTC

abundance: -
d_gene: -
v_gene: TRBV4-1
j_gene: TRBJ1-1
CDR3aa: CASSQSFGVTEAFF
CDR3nt: TGCGCCAGCAGCCAAAGTTTCGGAGTCACTGAGGCTTTCTTT

abundance: -
d_gene: TRBD2
v_gene: TRBV28
j_gene: TRBJ2-5
CDR3aa: CASSLYAGGAEETQYF
CDR3nt: TGTGCCAGCAGTTTATATGCCGGGGGGGCGGAAGAGACCCAGTACTTC

abundance: -
d_gene: TRBD2
v_gene: TRBV28
j_gene: TRBJ2-7
CDR3aa: CASSFLLTSGDIYEQYF
CDR3nt: TGTGCCAGCAGTTTTCTCTTAACTAGCGGAGATATCTACGAGCAGTACTTC

abundance: -
d_gene: -
v_gene: TRBV5-5
j_gene: TRBJ2-7
CDR3aa: CASSLGGTVEQYF
CDR3nt: TGTGCCAGCAGCTTGGGGGGCACGGTCGAGCAGTACTTC

abundance: -
d_gene: -
v_gene: TRBV29-1
j_gene: TRBJ1-1
CDR3aa: CSVVGKGLFAEAFF
CDR3nt: TGCAGCGTTGTAGGGAAGGGCCTTTTCGCTGAAGCTTTCTTT

abundance: -
d_gene: -
v_gene: TRBV12-5
j_gene: TRBJ2-2
CDR3aa: CASGPWGTGELFF
CDR3nt: TGTGCTAGTGGCCCTTGGGGCACCGGGGAGCTGTTTTTT

abundance: few
d_gene: -
v_gene: TRBV30
j_gene: TRBJ2-2
CDR3aa: CAWSRGDVGELFF
CDR3nt: TGTGCCTGGAGTAGAGGGGACGTCGGGGAGCTGTTTTTT

abundance: -
d_gene: -
v_gene: TRBV6-1
j_gene: TRBJ1-3
CDR3aa: CASSNGNTIYF
CDR3nt: TGTGCCAGCAGTAACGGAAACACCATATATTTT

abundance: -
d_gene: TRBD2
v_gene: TRBV10-1
j_gene: TRBJ2-7
CDR3aa: CASSSYDTTSGSSGEQYF
CDR3nt: TGCGCCAGCAGTTCTTATGACACGACTAGCGGGAGTAGCGGCGAGCAGTACTTC

abundance: once
d_gene: TRBD2
v_gene: TRBV9
j_gene: TRBJ2-1
CDR3aa: CASSPYGVAGDNEQFF
CDR3nt: TGTGCCAGCAGTCCCTACGGGGTAGCGGGGGATAATGAGCAGTTCTTC

abundance: once
d_gene: -
v_gene: TRBV27
j_gene: TRBJ2-5
CDR3aa: CASSLIQQETQYF
CDR3nt: TGTGCCAGCAGTTTAATACAGCAAGAGACCCAGTACTTC

abundance: -
d_gene: TRBD2
v_gene: TRBV7-6
j_gene: TRBJ2-7
CDR3aa: CASSPREGGHEQYF
CDR3nt: TGTGCCAGCAGCCCCAGGGAGGGCGGGCACGAGCAGTACTTC

abundance: -
d_gene: -
v_gene: TRBV4-1
j_gene: TRBJ2-1
CDR3aa: CASSQRDSYNEQFF
CDR3nt: TGCGCCAGCAGCCAGCGGGACTCCTACAATGAGCAGTTCTTC

abundance: -
d_gene: -
v_gene: TRBV4-1
j_gene: TRBJ1-1
CDR3aa: CASSQEVSAGAEAFF
CDR3nt: TGCGCCAGCAGCCAAGAGGTTTCAGCTGGTGCTGAAGCTTTCTTT

abundance: -
d_gene: -
v_gene: TRBV5-4
j_gene: TRBJ2-3
CDR3aa: CASSGDADTQYF
CDR3nt: TGTGCCAGCAGCGGCGACGCAGATACGCAGTATTTT

abundance: -
d_gene: TRBD2
v_gene: TRBV27
j_gene: TRBJ2-1
CDR3aa: CASSLSAPLVGLAGNEQFF
CDR3nt: TGTGCCAGCAGTTTATCTGCCCCCCTCGTAGGACTAGCTGGTAATGAGCAGTTCTTC

abundance: -
d_gene: TRBD2
v_gene: TRBV5-1
j_gene: TRBJ2-3
CDR3aa: CASSLGLAGTDTQYF
CDR3nt: TGCGCCAGCAGCTTGGGACTAGCGGGCACAGATACGCAGTATTTT

abundance: -
d_gene: -
v_gene: TRBV28
j_gene: TRBJ1-6
CDR3aa: CASSPPPLTVHNSPLHF
CDR3nt: TGTGCCAGCAGTCCCCCTCCCTTGACAGTTCATAATTCACCCCTCCACTTT

abundance: -
d_gene: -
v_gene: TRBV5-4
j_gene: TRBJ1-1
CDR3aa: CASRQQGRDEAFF
CDR3nt: TGTGCCAGCAGGCAACAGGGTCGTGACGAAGCTTTCTTT

abundance: -
d_gene: -
v_gene: TRBV5-4
j_gene: TRBJ1-3
CDR3aa: CASSGELLSGNTIYF
CDR3nt: TGTGCCAGCAGCGGGGAGCTACTCTCTGGAAACACCATATATTTT

abundance: few
d_gene: -
v_gene: TRBV2
j_gene: TRBJ1-1
CDR3aa: CASSEAPAVNTEAFF
CDR3nt: TGTGCCAGCAGTGAAGCCCCAGCAGTGAACACTGAAGCTTTCTTT

abundance: -
d_gene: -
v_gene: TRBV28
j_gene: TRBJ1-1
CDR3aa: CASFERGAGVKAFF
CDR3nt: TGTGCCAGCTTCGAACGGGGGGCAGGGGTCAAAGCTTTCTTT

abundance: -
d_gene: -
v_gene: TRBV25-1
j_gene: TRBJ1-6
CDR3aa: CASRDPGRDSPLHF
CDR3nt: TGTGCCAGCAGGGACCCCGGCCGAGATTCACCCCTCCACTTT

abundance: -
d_gene: -
v_gene: TRBV13
j_gene: TRBJ1-3
CDR3aa: CASSYPTGTSGNTIYF
CDR3nt: TGTGCCAGCAGCTACCCGACAGGCACCTCTGGAAACACCATATATTTT

abundance: once
d_gene: TRBD1
v_gene: TRBV5-5
j_gene: TRBJ2-2
CDR3aa: CASSLAGGMTGELFF
CDR3nt: TGTGCCAGCAGCTTGGCAGGGGGCATGACCGGGGAGCTGTTTTTT

abundance: -
d_gene: TRBD2
v_gene: TRBV15
j_gene: TRBJ2-3
CDR3aa: CATSRPPGLAGNTDTQYF
CDR3nt: TGTGCCACCAGCAGACCCCCGGGACTAGCGGGAAACACAGATACGCAGTATTTT

abundance: few
d_gene: -
v_gene: TRBV28
j_gene: TRBJ2-3
CDR3aa: CASRVRQGGTDTQYF
CDR3nt: TGTGCCAGCAGGGTAAGGCAAGGGGGCACAGATACGCAGTATTTT

abundance: few
d_gene: -
v_gene: TRBV5-5
j_gene: TRBJ1-1
CDR3aa: CASSLAKTGSTEAFF
CDR3nt: TGTGCCAGCAGCTTGGCCAAGACAGGTAGCACTGAAGCTTTCTTT

abundance: -
d_gene: -
v_gene: TRBV5-7
j_gene: TRBJ1-4
CDR3aa: CASSLAGASRNEKLFF
CDR3nt: TGTGCCAGCAGCTTGGCCGGGGCCTCAAGAAATGAAAAACTGTTTTTT

abundance: -
d_gene: TRBD2
v_gene: TRBV7-2
j_gene: TRBJ2-5
CDR3aa: CASSLNLAGAGETQYF
CDR3nt: TGTGCCAGCAGCTTAAATCTAGCGGGGGCGGGGGAGACCCAGTACTTC

abundance: -
d_gene: -
v_gene: TRBV13
j_gene: TRBJ2-1
CDR3aa: CASKAGPPGYEQFF
CDR3nt: TGTGCCAGCAAAGCAGGGCCTCCGGGGTATGAGCAGTTCTTC

abundance: -
d_gene: -
v_gene: TRBV7-8
j_gene: TRBJ2-7
CDR3aa: CASSPRDTNYEQYF
CDR3nt: TGTGCCAGCAGCCCAAGGGACACAAACTACGAGCAGTACTTC

abundance: -
d_gene: TRBD2
v_gene: TRBV11-2
j_gene: TRBJ2-3
CDR3aa: CASSLGSGASTDTQYF
CDR3nt: TGTGCCAGCAGCTTAGGGAGCGGGGCGAGCACAGATACGCAGTATTTT

abundance: -
d_gene: TRBD1
v_gene: TRBV6-6
j_gene: TRBJ1-1
CDR3aa: CASLWDRATEAFF
CDR3nt: TGTGCCAGTCTTTGGGACAGGGCGACTGAAGCTTTCTTT

abundance: -
d_gene: -
v_gene: TRBV11-3
j_gene: TRBJ1-5
CDR3aa: CASSLDRGNNQPQHF
CDR3nt: TGTGCCAGCAGCTTAGATCGAGGGAACAATCAGCCCCAGCATTTT

abundance: once
d_gene: TRBD2
v_gene: TRBV5-4
j_gene: TRBJ2-5
CDR3aa: CASSPFASGVLFQETQYF
CDR3nt: TGTGCCAGCAGCCCCTTCGCTAGCGGGGTGCTATTTCAAGAGACCCAGTACTTC

abundance: -
d_gene: TRBD2
v_gene: TRBV10-1
j_gene: TRBJ2-5
CDR3aa: CASSEGLAGGKGAQYF
CDR3nt: TGCGCCAGCAGTGAGGGACTAGCGGGAGGAAAAGGGGCCCAGTACTTC

abundance: -
d_gene: -
v_gene: TRBV7-9
j_gene: TRBJ1-1
CDR3aa: CASSLPVQAPPPEAFF
CDR3nt: TGTGCCAGCAGCTTACCCGTACAGGCGCCCCCCCCTGAAGCTTTCTTT

abundance: -
d_gene: -
v_gene: TRBV9
j_gene: TRBJ1-1
CDR3aa: CASSRLEGTEAFF
CDR3nt: TGTGCCAGCAGCCGCCTAGAAGGGACTGAAGCTTTCTTT

abundance: -
d_gene: TRBD2
v_gene: TRBV19
j_gene: TRBJ2-1
CDR3aa: CASSLTSGDPLYNEQFF
CDR3nt: TGTGCCAGTAGTCTTACTAGCGGGGATCCCCTATACAATGAGCAGTTCTTC

abundance: -
d_gene: -
v_gene: TRBV5-6
j_gene: TRBJ1-5
CDR3aa: CASSPQGYNQPQHF
CDR3nt: TGTGCCAGCAGCCCGCAGGGATACAATCAGCCCCAGCATTTT

abundance: -
d_gene: TRBD2
v_gene: TRBV7-8
j_gene: TRBJ2-7
CDR3aa: CASSETSGSSYEQYF
CDR3nt: TGTGCCAGCAGCGAGACTAGCGGGAGCTCCTACGAGCAGTACTTC

abundance: -
d_gene: TRBD1
v_gene: TRBV7-9
j_gene: TRBJ1-4
CDR3aa: CASSHIPGTGSEKLFF
CDR3nt: TGTGCCAGCAGCCACATTCCCGGGACAGGGAGTGAAAAACTGTTTTTT